These T cell receptor beta chains were read from a single sample in a study of T cells after yellow fever vaccination. TCRdb reprocessed the 5' RACE reads with MiXCR, giving one entry per CDR3 protein. This table holds hundreds of thousands of distinct CDR3 sequences, roughly 3.5% found once. The sample in question was PBMCs, obtained on the day of the yellow fever booster vaccination. All receptors come from a man between 18 and 35 years old who received the YFV17D yellow fever vaccine. Both conserved end residues are part of each CDR3. The D gene is left open where the match is weak. Clone size is stated in some rows and not others, as once, few, many or a class when expanded.

>TRBV7-2|TRBJ1-1|TRBD1|many
TGTGCCAGCAGCGCCGACAGGGGAGGCACTGAAGCTTTCTTT
CASSADRGGTEAFF
>TRBV20-1|TRBJ2-3|.|many
TGCAGTGCTAGAAATCAACCTTACACAGATACGCAGTATTTT
CSARNQPYTDTQYF
>TRBV12-3/TRBV12-4|TRBJ2-3|.|many
TGTGCCAGCAGTTTCGATATGAGGAGCACAGATACGCAGTATTTT
CASSFDMRSTDTQYF
>TRBV20-1|TRBJ2-3|TRBD2|few
TGCAGTGCTCCGCCGGGACTAGCGGGGAAGCCGGATACGCAGTATTTT
CSAPPGLAGKPDTQYF
>TRBV5-8|TRBJ2-1|.|.
TGTGCCAGCAGCTTCAGAGGCCGAAGTTATAATGAGCAGTTCTTC
CASSFRGRSYNEQFF
>TRBV7-8|TRBJ1-2|.|.
TGTGCCAGCAGCTTAGGTGGATCCTTCTATGGCTACACCTTC
CASSLGGSFYGYTF
>TRBV7-8|TRBJ1-3|.|many
TGTGCCAGCAGCTTAGCGTACGGGTTGGGCGGAAACACCATATATTTT
CASSLAYGLGGNTIYF
>TRBV6-6|TRBJ2-7|TRBD1|many
TGTGCCAGCAGTAACCGGGACAGCCCCTACGAGCAGTACTTC
CASSNRDSPYEQYF
>TRBV4-3|TRBJ2-5|.|many
TGCGCCAGCAGCAATACTAGGCAAGAGACCCAGTACTTC
CASSNTRQETQYF
>TRBV28|TRBJ2-1|TRBD1|few
TGTGCCAGCAGTTTATCCCCACAGGGGATGTGGGATGAGCAGTTCTTC
CASSLSPQGMWDEQFF
>TRBV4-3|TRBJ1-2|TRBD1|many
TGCGCCAGCAGCCAAGACCCTGCTCTCGACAGGGGTTATGGCTACACCTTC
CASSQDPALDRGYGYTF
>TRBV18|TRBJ1-1|.|few
TGTGCCAGCTCACCAGGGGGAATGAACACTGAAGCTTTCTTT
CASSPGGMNTEAFF
>TRBV7-8|TRBJ2-5|.|many
TGTGCCAGCAGCACCGAAAGAGGGGGGAGAGAGACCCAGTACTTC
CASSTERGGRETQYF
>TRBV6-2/TRBV6-3|TRBJ2-5|.|few
TGTGCCAGCAGTTACGCGGGGCGAACCCACGAAGAGACCCAGTACTTC
CASSYAGRTHEETQYF
>TRBV11-3|TRBJ2-1|.|many
TGTGCCAGCAGCCCCACCCCAAGCTTCAATGAGCAGTTCTTC
CASSPTPSFNEQFF
>TRBV5-1|TRBJ2-5|.|many
TGCGCCAGCAGCTCCGGAGAGTGGGAGACCCAGTACTTC
CASSSGEWETQYF
>TRBV15|TRBJ2-5|TRBD1|many
TGTGCCACCAGCAGAGAAACAGGGGGCCTGGGGGAGACCCAGTACTTC
CATSRETGGLGETQYF
>TRBV30|TRBJ2-4|.|many
TGTGCCTGGAGAGAGCCGGGAGCCAAAAACATTCAGTACTTC
CAWREPGAKNIQYF
>TRBV12-3/TRBV12-4|TRBJ1-5|.|.
TGTGCCAGCAGGGCCGGGTTAAGCAATCAGCCCCAGCATTTT
CASRAGLSNQPQHF
>TRBV5-1|TRBJ2-5|.|few
TGCGCCAGCAGCGCCTGGGACTGGCAGCGGACCCAGTACTTC
CASSAWDWQRTQYF
>TRBV7-8|TRBJ1-1|.|many
TGTGCCAGCAGCGAGCAGGGAGGAGTTTACACTGAAGCTTTCTTT
CASSEQGGVYTEAFF
>TRBV6-6|TRBJ1-2|.|few
TGTGCCAGGAGATCGGGAGATACTAACTATGGCTACACCTTC
CARRSGDTNYGYTF
>TRBV4-1|TRBJ2-1|TRBD2|.
TGCGCCAGCAGCCCTAGCGGGGTGGGCTCCTACAATGAGCAGTTCTTC
CASSPSGVGSYNEQFF
>TRBV6-5|TRBJ2-5|TRBD1|many
TGTGCCAGCGGCAACAGGGGGCCGTCTTTTTCCCAAGAGACCCAGTACTTC
CASGNRGPSFSQETQYF
>TRBV5-1|TRBJ2-3|.|many
TGCGCCAGCAGCTTGGGTTTAGGCACAGATACGCAGTATTTT
CASSLGLGTDTQYF
>TRBV7-2|TRBJ2-3|TRBD2|many
TGTGCCAGCAGCTTAGATCCGAGCGGGGGGAACTCAGATACGCAGTATTTT
CASSLDPSGGNSDTQYF
>TRBV12-3/TRBV12-4|TRBJ2-4|TRBD1|few
TGTGCCAGCAGACCTACAGGGGACGGGCAAAACATTCAGTACTTC
CASRPTGDGQNIQYF